Following are 23 T cell receptor beta chains from one sample sequenced in a study of tumor and adjacent non-tumor tissue in lung cancer (dated by TCRdb to between 2017 and 2018). Libraries were prepared through multiplex PCR. Data came from an Illumina HiSeq 2500. Following protocols modified from ARM-PCR, the researchers constructed TCRbeta libraries through three rounds of nested PCR with primers (Table S4). The public reads were quality trimmed at Q25 with fastp and then assembled into clones with MiXCR by TCRdb, keeping productive beta chains. Entries that share a CDR3 protein sequence are merged under the most common genes and DNA. This sample is represented by about 200,000 distinct CDR3 sequences; around 70% of them were singletons. Approximately 25% of the sample is in the top ten clones. Bulk unsorted tissue served as the source for RNA extraction, and RNA quality was assessed using a NanoDrop ND-1000 and an Agilent 2100.

Sequences were obtained from lung tumor tissue. All receptors come from a man between 60 and 75 years old with non-small cell lung cancer.

V gene TRBV29-1 combines with J gene TRBJ1-4, with D maybe TRBD1 (5 bases). The CDR3 contains 12 residues. Germline CDR1 and CDR2: SQVTM and ANQGSEA. V was trimmed by 4 bases and J by 7 bases, leaving 10 bases between them. This chain's CDR3 is CSVVGRGEKLFF. The CDR3 coding sequence is TGCAGCGTTGTAGGGAGGGGTGAAAAACTGTTTTTT.

The V call is TRBV5-4, the J call TRBJ1-1; D remains unclear. The ends were cut back, 0 bases at V and 1 base at J, with 7 bases in the middle. CDR1 and CDR2 from the germline V gene are SGHNT and YYREEE (reference sequence). The CDR3 extends over 14 amino acids. The CDR3 nucleotides are TGTGCCAGCAGCTTGGCGTTCGGGAACACTGAAGCTTTCTTT. Protein sequence: CASSLAFGNTEAFF.

This sequence joins TRBV20-1 and TRBJ1-3, with no clear D. The CDR3 is 12 residues long. Germline assignment: CDR1 DFQATT and CDR2 SNEGSKA (reference sequence). Trimming removed 8 bases from V and 6 bases from J, with 14 bases in between. CDR3 DNA sequence: TGCAGTCCTCGGAGACCTGAAAACACCATATATTTT. Amino acid sequence: CSPRRPENTIYF.

This clonotype was recorded a few times. The genes are TRBV5-5 and TRBJ2-1; 8 bases align to TRBD1. This CDR3 has 15 residues. Germline V lookup: CDR1 SGHKS, CDR2 YYEKEE (reference sequence). With V trimmed by 4 bases and J by 9 bases, 12 bases remained unmatched. As DNA, the CDR3 is TGTGCCAGCAGCCCGGACAGGGCCCCGAGGGGTGAGCAGTTCTTC. Translating gives CASSPDRAPRGEQFF.

This clonotype was counted many times. The chain employs TRBV4-2 and TRBJ2-7, with D unresolved. The CDR3 is 16 amino acids. CDR1 and CDR2 from the germline V gene are LGHNA and YNFKEQ. The V and J ends lost 3 bases and 4 bases respectively, with 19 bases between them. The CDR3 loop reads CASSHGNVPKPYEQYF. As DNA, the CDR3 is TGTGCCAGCAGCCATGGAAATGTTCCTAAGCCATACGAGCAGTACTTC.

The rearrangement links TRBV10-1 to TRBJ1-1; D is unclear. Germline CDR1 and CDR2: WNHNN and SYGVQD (reference sequence). V was clipped by 0 bases and J by 2 bases, with 13 bases between them. This CDR3 is 16 amino acids long. CDR3 sequence (DNA): TGCGCCAGCAGTGAGTCTAGAGAGCTTTCTAACACTGAAGCTTTCTTT. Translating gives CASSESRELSNTEAFF.

Concerning this clonotype: This could be a read error, since a much larger clone is one nucleotide away. This rearrangement joins TRBV4-2 to TRBJ1-3; a possible D gene is TRBD1 (5 bases). CDR1 and CDR2 (germline): LGHNA, YNFKEQ. V gave up 8 bases and J gave up 4 bases, with 21 bases separating them. The CDR3 is 16 amino acids. The CDR3 sequence: CASRLGPRQEGNTIYF. The CDR3 DNA reads TGTGCCAGCCGCCTGGGACCGCGGCAAGAGGGAAACACCATATATTTT.

In this sample, this clonotype turned up many times. The chain carries TRBV20-1 and TRBJ2-7; D might be TRBD1 (5 bases). The germline gives CDR1 DFQATT, CDR2 SNEGSKA (reference sequence). Trimming shortened V by 3 bases and J by 5 bases, and 11 bases separated the two germline ends. The CDR3 spans 12 residues. The CDR3 sequence: CSARKGINEQYF. For the CDR3, the DNA is TGCAGTGCTAGGAAGGGGATCAACGAGCAGTACTTC.

Note on this clonotype: Here the CDR3 omits its conserved ending phenylalanine or tryptophan, so a read error is the likely source. This chain uses TRBV12-3 or TRBV12-4 with TRBJ2-5; the match to TRBD2 covers 13 bases. The CDR3 loop spans 16 amino acids. CDR3 DNA: TGTGTCAGCAGCCGGACTAGCGGGGGACCCCAAGAGACCCAGTACTTA. Encoded protein: CVSSRTSGGPQETQYL.

In regard to this clonotype: As the CDR3 is not closed by the conserved phenylalanine or tryptophan, this likely results from a read error. The chain carries TRBV5-5 and TRBJ2-3; D call uncertain. Germline V gene lookup returns CDR1 SGHKS and CDR2 YYEKEE (reference sequence). CDR3 size: 16 residues. Trimming pared 5 bases from V and 0 bases from J, leaving 16 bases between. CDR3 coding DNA: TGTGCCAGCAGATCAAGCCACTTTTCTAGCACAGATACGCAGTATGTT. Translation: CASRSSHFSSTDTQYV.

The gene calls are TRBV11-1 and TRBJ2-4, with 7 positions matching TRBD1. There are 15 residues in the CDR3. Unmatched junction bases numbered 15, after V lost 5 bases and J lost 11 bases. Germline V lookup: CDR1 SGHAT, CDR2 FQDESV (reference sequence). The CDR3 sequence: CASSNQGDRVNVQYF. The DNA of the CDR3 is TGTGCCAGCAGCAATCAGGGGGATAGGGTTAACGTTCAGTACTTC.

As for this clonotype: This could be a read error, since a much larger clone is one nucleotide away. The chain joins TRBV29-1 to TRBJ2-3; 8 bases are shared with TRBD1. J lost 0 bases, V lost 5 bases, and 7 bases had no gene match. Germline V gene sequence: CDR1 SQVTM, CDR2 ANQGSEA. The CDR3 runs to 15 residues. CDR3 DNA: TGCAGCGTTAGGACAGGGCGCACTAGCACAGATACGCAGTATTTT. This translates into CSVRTGRTSTDTQYF.

In its sample, this clonotype was seen a few times. This sequence joins TRBV9 and TRBJ2-3, with D possibly TRBD1 on 7 matching bases. Trimming stripped 6 bases from V and 11 bases from J, with 19 bases between. Germline CDR1 SGDLS, CDR2 YYNGEE. The CDR3 is 13 residues long. The CDR3 DNA reads as TGTGCCAGCACCCCCCAGGGGGGTGGAGGGCAGTATTTT. The encoded protein is CASTPQGGGGQYF.

As to this clonotype: One end of the junction does not line up with germline, which may come from a read error. CDR3 in DNA: TGTGACAGCAGCCCCTTTTTTGGGGTGAGCAATGAGCCCCAGCATTTT. It encodes CDSSPFFGVSNEPQHF. The chain is built from TRBV4-2 and TRBJ1-5; the D is unclear. Germline V CDR1 and CDR2: LGHNA, YNFKEQ. The CDR3 loop spans 16 amino acids.

With respect to this clonotype: A read error is likely, as this CDR3 ends without the conserved phenylalanine or tryptophan. V is TRBV12-3 or TRBV12-4 and J is TRBJ2-1; 8 bases align to TRBD1. The CDR3 has 15 amino acids. The trim removed 6 bases at V and 8 bases at J, leaving 12 bases unmatched. For the CDR3, the DNA is TGTGCCAGCAGCCCTACAGGAGACAGGGGCGATGAGCAGTTCATC. It codes for CASSPTGDRGDEQFI.

The chain couples TRBV20-1 to TRBJ2-1, with 8 bases aligning to TRBD2. J lost 7 bases, V lost 3 bases, and 14 bases had no gene match. This CDR3 spans 16 amino acids. Per germline, CDR1 DFQATT and CDR2 SNEGSKA (reference sequence). This CDR3 is CSASSLGTSRHNEQFF. The DNA for the CDR3 is TGCAGTGCTAGCAGCCTGGGGACTAGTCGACATAATGAGCAGTTCTTC.

This clonotype was recorded a few times. A clone one base away is much larger, so this may be a read error. This chain links TRBV11-1 with TRBJ2-5; maybe TRBD2 (6 bases). The germline gives CDR1 SGHAT, CDR2 FQDESV (reference sequence). This CDR3 is built from 16 residues. The CDR3 loop reads CVSSRRSSGIGETQYF. CDR3 in DNA: TGTGTCAGCAGCCGGCGGAGTAGCGGAATCGGAGAGACCCAGTACTTC.

Of note for this clonotype: The junction shows a germline mismatch at one end, possibly a read error. The chain recombines TRBV20-1 with TRBJ1-1; tentatively, D is TRBD1 (5 bases). CDR1 is DFQATT, CDR2 SNEGSKA, per germline (reference sequence). The CDR3 is made up of 13 amino acids. The CDR3 sequence: CNARGAGITEAFF. In DNA, the CDR3 is TGCAATGCTAGAGGGGCAGGGATCACTGAAGCTTTCTTT.

The V gene is TRBV5-1, the J gene TRBJ2-1, with TRBD2 identical over 7 bases. The germline gives CDR1 SGHRS, CDR2 YFSETQ. V trimming: 4 bases; J trimming: 7 bases; junction bases outside the gene matches: 8. CDR3 length: 14 residues. The DNA of the CDR3 is TGCGCCAGCAGCCCCAGACTAGCTAAGAATGAGCAGTTCTTC. It is translated as CASSPRLAKNEQFF.

Concerning this clonotype: A much larger clone sits a single nucleotide away, making a read error possible. V and J are TRBV12-3 or TRBV12-4 and TRBJ2-3; D could derive from TRBD1 or TRBD2 (5 bases each). The CDR3 length is 14 residues. The CDR3 coding sequence is TGTGCCAGCAGTCCGACCCGAGGGGCGGGTACGAAGTATTTT. Its translation: CASSPTRGAGTKYF.

To note about this clonotype: A clone one base away is much larger, so this may be a read error. The rearrangement joins TRBV12-3 or TRBV12-4 to TRBJ2-3; D remains ambiguous. This CDR3 region has 11 residues. The V end was cut by 5 bases, the J end by 7 bases, with 7 bases between. For the CDR3, the DNA is TGTGCCAGCAGTCCGTATAATACGCAGTATTTT. As protein: CASSPYNTQYF.

This clonotype was seen a handful of times. The V and J genes are TRBV6-2 or TRBV6-3 and TRBJ2-5; 7 bases align to TRBD2. The ends lost 2 bases at V and 4 bases at J; junction bases unmatched: 4. Germline V CDR1 and CDR2: MNHEY, SVGEGT. There are 14 residues in the CDR3. The CDR3 sequence: CASSYAGVVETQYF. Here the CDR3 DNA reads TGTGCCAGCAGTTACGCGGGAGTAGTAGAGACCCAGTACTTC.

This chain links TRBV12-3 or TRBV12-4 with TRBJ1-5, with D possibly being TRBD1 (5 bases). V was pared by 10 bases and J by 7 bases, with 23 bases between. This CDR3 has 15 amino acids. The CDR3, as DNA: TGTGCCAACAGAAAGACAGAGAGGAGCGGGCAGCCCCAGCATTTT. Its translation: CANRKTERSGQPQHF.